Below, 7 T cell receptor beta chains from the same sample are listed, as sequenced in a study of blood T cells in healthy people across ages. Primers used in a second PCR of about 7 to 12 cycles were a sample-barcoded 5' primer and a J-beta primer mix. From the 5' RACE reads, TCRdb called clonotypes with MiXCR, one entry per CDR3 protein. This table has some 730,000 distinct CDR3 sequences, 22% appearing once. The specimen sequenced was blood. The receptors were sampled from a man aged 65 to 85 in good health.

The chain uses TRBV7-2 and TRBJ1-1; 11 bases match TRBD1. J lost 10 bases, V lost 5 bases, and 9 bases had no gene match. This CDR3 region has 14 residues. Germline values: CDR1 SGHTA, CDR2 FQGNSA. CDR3 sequence (DNA): TGTGCCAGCAGCCAGGGACAGGGGGTTGTTCCAGCTTTCTTT. Translating it yields CASSQGQGVVPAFF.

The chain employs TRBV6-6 and TRBJ1-3, with 8 bases fitting TRBD1. From germline, CDR1 is MNHNY and CDR2 SVGAGI (reference sequence). This CDR3 has 15 residues. V dropped 6 bases and J dropped 0; count of bases not matched to a gene: 4. The CDR3 DNA reads as TGTGCCAGCAGAAAACAGGGGGACTCTGGAAACACCATATATTTT. It encodes CASRKQGDSGNTIYF.

The chain links TRBV4-3 to TRBJ2-5; D may be TRBD1 or TRBD2 (5 bases each). The J call is doubtful: the DNA matches TRBJ2-7 better. There are 14 residues in the CDR3. Germline loops: CDR1 LGHNA, CDR2 YSLEER. CDR3 nucleotides: TGCGCCAGCAGTCCGGACGGGACGGTCTACGAGCAGTACGTC. Amino acid sequence: CASSPDGTVYEQYV.

V gene TRBV6-2 or TRBV6-3 combines with J gene TRBJ1-5; no definite D call. Germline V gene lookup returns CDR1 MNHEY and CDR2 SVGEGT. This CDR3 has 12 amino acids. V was shortened by 2 bases and J by 6 bases, with 5 bases between the two germline ends. CDR3 sequence (DNA): TGTGCCAGCAGTTACCGGGCTCAGCCCCAGCATTTT. Amino acid sequence: CASSYRAQPQHF.

The chain is built from TRBV25-1 and TRBJ2-1; D not certain. The germline V and J ends were trimmed by 3 bases and 9 bases, with 6 bases remaining between them. This CDR3 comprises 11 residues. Germline V CDR1 and CDR2: MGHDK, SYGVNS. DNA for the CDR3: TGTGCCAGCAGTGACTACGCTGAGCAGTTCTTC. It is translated as CASSDYAEQFF. Full variable domain (remainder filled in from reference TRBV25-1 and TRBJ2-1): EADIYQTPRYLVIGTGKKITLECSQTMGHDKMYWYQQDPGMELHLIHYSYGVNSTEKGDLSSESTVSRIRTEHFPLTLESARPSHTSQYLCASSDYAEQFFGPGTRLTVL.

This sequence joins TRBV6-5 and TRBJ2-1; TRBD2 matches 7 bases. The CDR3 has 16 residues. Germline-derived CDR1 and CDR2 are MNHEY and SVGAGI. J was trimmed by 2 bases and V by 0 bases; bases with no gene match: 4. DNA of the CDR3: TGTGCCAGCAGTTACTCGGCGGGAGCGACCTACAATGAGCAGTTCTTC. Amino acid sequence: CASSYSAGATYNEQFF.

This clonotype was observed a single time. A read error may produce the germline difference seen at one junction end. V usage is TRBV12-3 or TRBV12-4 and J usage is TRBJ2-4, with D tentatively TRBD2 (6 bases). The CDR3 sequence is 15 residues long. The CDR3 coding sequence is TGTGCCAGCAGGTCTCGCCTAGCGCTTAAAAACATTCAGCACTTC. It encodes CASRSRLALKNIQHF.